Below are 20 T cell receptor beta chains sequenced from a single sample in a study of immune characterization of retroperitoneal liposarcoma. Via MiXCR, TCRdb re-called the PCR reads, giving one row per CDR3 protein. Among about 6,600 distinct CDR3 sequences, roughly 29% were seen once, and the ten largest hold about a quarter. The sample taken for sequencing was tumor tissue. These TCRs come from a female donor with retroperitoneal liposarcoma.

A remark on this clonotype: Lacking the conserved final phenylalanine or tryptophan, this CDR3 likely reflects a read error. No DNA is shown, since the ends of the CDR3 on it are uncertain; the CDR3 is the one TCRdb lists. The rearrangement links TRBV6-6 to TRBJ2-1; TRBD1, the table's D call, was not compared with the DNA. Germline CDR1 and CDR2: MNHNY and SVGAGI (reference sequence). From its first to its last residue, the CDR3 has 8 amino acids. CDR3 in amino acids: CASTQPGP.

By its share, this clonotype is medium-sized (0.01 to 0.1%). This chain uses TRBV7-2 with TRBJ2-5; 8 bases match TRBD2. From germline, CDR1 is SGHTA and CDR2 FQGNSA. The V and J ends lost 2 bases and 4 bases, in that order; junction bases with no gene match: 6. CDR3 length: 15 residues. CDR3 sequence (DNA): TGTGCCAGCAGCTTACGGGGTCTAGCGGGAGAGACCCAGTACTTC. It encodes CASSLRGLAGETQYF.

By proportion, this clonotype is medium-sized. The rearrangement joins TRBV11-2 to TRBJ2-1, with D possibly TRBD1 on 6 matching bases. This CDR3 spans 15 amino acids. V shed 4 bases and J shed 3 bases, with 13 bases lying between them. The germline gives CDR1 SGHAT, CDR2 FQNNGV. The CDR3 loop reads CASSSGTTFYNEQFF. The CDR3 nucleotides are TGTGCCAGCAGCTCCGGGACAACCTTCTACAATGAGCAGTTCTTC.

J is TRBJ2-1 and V is TRBV7-8; D call uncertain. With the DNA end fitting TRBJ2-7 better, the J assignment may be wrong. The CDR3 spans 14 residues. Germline V CDR1 and CDR2: SGHVS, FQNEAQ. The CDR3 region is CASARRNSYNEQYF. The CDR3, as DNA: TGTGCCAGCGCTAGACGTAACTCCTACAATGAGCAGTACTTC.

The chain is built from TRBV12-3 or TRBV12-4 and TRBJ2-1, with 15 bases fitting TRBD2. V gave up 3 bases and J gave up 0 bases; unmatched junction bases: 3. The CDR3 spans 18 residues. The CDR3 region is CASSFGTSGRSSYNEQFF. The CDR3 DNA reads as TGTGCCAGCAGTTTCGGGACTAGCGGGAGGAGCTCCTACAATGAGCAGTTCTTC.

In this sample, this clonotype turned up a few times. The J gene is TRBJ2-1, the V gene TRBV4-1; 10 bases align to TRBD2. Germline V gene sequence: CDR1 MGHRA, CDR2 YSYEKL. This CDR3 spans 13 amino acids. Germline trimming cut 3 bases from V and 10 bases from J; bases unmatched to any gene: 3. CDR3 nucleotides: TGCGCCAGCAGCCACCTAGCGGGAGAGGAGCAGTTCTTC. Its protein is CASSHLAGEEQFF.

The J gene is TRBJ2-1, the V gene TRBV12-5, with D perhaps TRBD2 (5 bases). With the DNA end fitting TRBJ2-7 better, the J assignment may be wrong. Per the germline V gene, CDR1 is LGHNT and CDR2 is FRNRAP. The CDR3 loop spans 13 amino acids. The CDR3 DNA follows: TGTGCTAGTGGACCTAGCCGCTACAATGAGCAGTACTTC. The encoded protein is CASGPSRYNEQYF.

The V gene is TRBV6-1, the J gene TRBJ2-1, with D maybe TRBD1 (6 bases). This CDR3 spans 16 amino acids. Germline lookup yields CDR1 MNHNS and CDR2 SASEGT. Deletions cut 8 bases from V and 0 bases from J, with 17 bases between. CDR3 coding DNA: TGTGCCAGCGTGGAGAGGTGGACAGACTCCTACAATGAGCAGTTCTTC. Translated, it gives CASVERWTDSYNEQFF.

With regard to this clonotype: A much larger clone differs from this one at a single base, so this may be a read error. The CDR3 end shows no conserved phenylalanine or tryptophan, and so a read error is likely. The chain uses TRBV27 and TRBJ2-7; the match to TRBD2 covers 9 bases. The CDR3 totals 13 residues. The germline V gene encodes CDR1 MNHEY and CDR2 SMNVEV (reference sequence). V shed 5 bases and J 6 bases; nucleotides not matched to a gene: 5. The CDR3 protein is CASSQGLASEQYC. Written as DNA, the CDR3 is TGTGCCAGCAGTCAGGGACTAGCTAGCGAGCAGTACTGC.

This clonotype was detected ten times or more. The chain couples TRBV11-1 to TRBJ2-1; D might be TRBD1 or TRBD2, each matching 7 bases. CDR3 length: 15 amino acids. V lost 4 bases, J lost 12 bases, and 22 bases lay in between. Germline V gene data show CDR1 as SGHAT and CDR2 as FQDESV (reference sequence). CDR3 protein: CASSSDRASGTLQFF. CDR3 nucleotides: TGTGCCAGCAGCTCCGACAGGGCTAGCGGAACTTTGCAGTTCTTC.

This chain joins TRBV6-4 and TRBJ2-2, with 8 nucleotides matching TRBD2. Germline V gives CDR1 MRHNA, CDR2 SNTAGT. The CDR3 has 13 residues. J gave up 5 bases and V 10 bases, and 6 bases lay outside the gene matches. In nucleotides, the CDR3 is TGTGCCACCCGGGGGGGCGATACCGGGGAGCTGTTTTTT. Translated: CATRGGDTGELFF.

The rearrangement joins TRBV12-3 or TRBV12-4 to TRBJ1-5; D perhaps matches TRBD1 (5 bases). This CDR3 contains 15 residues. V shed 7 bases and J shed 2 bases, with 15 bases lying between them. CDR3 nucleotides: TGTGCCAGCAACCCGTCCGGGGACGGCAATCAGCCCCAGCATTTT. Amino acids: CASNPSGDGNQPQHF.

The chain links TRBV7-3 to TRBJ2-3; 8 bases are a match to TRBD2. Unmatched junction bases numbered 7, after V lost 6 bases and J lost 5 bases. The CDR3 has 14 amino acids. Germline V gene data show CDR1 as SGHTA and CDR2 as FQGTGA. The CDR3 here is CASSFGGTRDTQYF. CDR3 bases: TGTGCCAGCAGTTTCGGCGGGACTAGAGATACGCAGTATTTT. Filled out from reference TRBV7-3 and TRBJ2-3, the complete variable domain reads GAGVSQTPSNKVTEKGKYVELRCDPISGHTALYWYRQSLGQGPEFLIYFQGTGAADDSGLPNDRFFAVRPEGSVSTLKIQRTERGDSAVYLCASSFGGTRDTQYFGPGTRLTVL.

The genes are TRBV3-1 and TRBJ1-4; a possible D gene is TRBD1 (5 bases). The CDR3 spans 15 residues. V was clipped by 2 bases and J by 6 bases, with 13 bases between them. CDR1 is LGHDT and CDR2 is YNNKEL in the germline V gene (reference sequence). For the CDR3, the DNA is TGTGCCAGCAGCCAATACGGGGGGTATCATGAAAAACTGTTTTTT. Its translation is CASSQYGGYHEKLFF.

V and J are TRBV7-6 and TRBJ1-2; D unclear. Trimming left V 7 bases short and J 1 base short, with 13 bases between. This CDR3 contains 14 residues. Germline V CDR1 and CDR2: SGHVS, FNYEAQ. The CDR3 nucleotides are TGTGCCAGCAACTCGTTCGGGAGTAACTATGGCTACACCTTC. It codes for CASNSFGSNYGYTF.

This clonotype was detected only once. The chain joins TRBV12-3 or TRBV12-4 to TRBJ2-1; the D gene is possibly TRBD2 (5 bases). The CDR3 loop spans 14 amino acids. Deletions cut 5 bases from V and 8 bases from J, with 16 bases between. This CDR3 is CASSDAGLSYEQFF. CDR3 DNA sequence: TGTGCCAGCAGTGACGCGGGCCTTAGTTATGAGCAGTTCTTC.

This clonotype was picked up many times. V is TRBV6-1 and J is TRBJ2-1; D is uncertain. The ends were cut back, 2 bases at V and 8 bases at J, with 4 bases in the middle. This CDR3 has 11 amino acids. The germline V gene encodes CDR1 MNHNS and CDR2 SASEGT. This CDR3 is CASSERDEQFF. The CDR3 DNA is TGTGCCAGCAGTGAAAGGGATGAGCAGTTCTTC.

Concerning this clonotype: This may stem from a read error, because a much larger clone lies one nucleotide away. This rearrangement joins TRBV5-1 to TRBJ2-1; TRBD1 matches 8 bases. V lost 4 bases to trimming and J lost 13 bases; unmatched junction nucleotides: 16. The germline V gene encodes CDR1 SGHRS and CDR2 YFSETQ. The CDR3 is 15 residues long. CDR3 amino acids: CASSLTTGEEQTQFF. The CDR3 DNA sequence: TGCGCCAGCAGCCTCACGACAGGGGAGGAACAGACCCAGTTCTTC.

This clonotype was seen only a few times. This chain joins TRBV27 and TRBJ1-2; D is unresolved. The CDR3 covers 11 residues. Trimming shortened V by 2 bases and J by 6 bases, and 4 bases separated the two germline ends. Looked up from germline, CDR1 is MNHEY and CDR2 is SMNVEV (reference sequence). The CDR3 here is CASSLMDGYTF. CDR3 DNA: TGTGCCAGCAGTTTAATGGATGGCTACACCTTC.

Many counts were recorded for this clonotype. The V call is TRBV7-9, the J call TRBJ2-5, with D possibly being TRBD1 or TRBD2 (5 bases each). The CDR3 contains 15 residues. The germline V and J ends were trimmed by 2 bases and 2 bases, with 12 bases remaining between them. The germline CDR1 and CDR2 sequences are SEHNR and FQNEAQ (reference sequence). In DNA, the CDR3 is TGTGCCAGCAGCTTATTCGGGACGGCACAAGAGACCCAGTACTTC. Residues: CASSLFGTAQETQYF.